Each of the 28 T cell receptor beta chains below was sequenced from the same sample in a study of identifying expanded T cells in peripheral blood. Measured with immunoSEQ multiplex PCR; TCRdb has only the in-frame clones, and not every one. There are about 100,000 clones in the sample; 88% occur only once, and approximately 5.7% lies in the top ten. What was sequenced was blood. All receptors derive from a person between 18 and 75 years old in good health.

This sequence joins TRBV7-9 and TRBJ2-4; TRBD1 is a possible D gene (5 bases). The germline CDR1 and CDR2 sequences are SEHNR and FQNEAQ (reference sequence). This CDR3 is 12 amino acids long. Trimming took 2 bases from V and 7 from J, leaving 6 bases between them. CDR3 amino acids: CASSLQGNIQYF. CDR3 coding DNA: TGTGCCAGCAGCTTACAGGGTAACATTCAGTACTTC.

In this sample, this clone turned up once. The gene calls are TRBV9 and TRBJ2-7, with TRBD2 matching 7 bases. Per germline, CDR1 SGDLS and CDR2 YYNGEE. V gave up 3 bases and J gave up 2 bases; unmatched junction bases: 11. The CDR3 is 16 residues long. The CDR3 protein is CASSATTGGLPYEQYF. The CDR3 DNA reads as TGTGCCAGCAGCGCCACTACGGGGGGTCTTCCCTACGAGCAGTACTTC.

Note on this clone: One junction end does not reproduce the germline sequence, and a read error may be involved. The chain employs TRBV19 and TRBJ1-2; TRBD1 is a possible D gene (6 bases). CDR1 is LNHDA, CDR2 SQIVND, per germline (reference sequence). The CDR3 covers 15 residues. CDR3 loop: CASSIQGYRATPGDF. The CDR3 region has the DNA TGTGCCAGTAGTATTCAAGGATACCGGGCCACCCCAGGGGATTTC.

The V gene is TRBV4-3, the J gene TRBJ1-1; weak D call: TRBD1 (5 bases). Germline V CDR1 and CDR2: LGHNA, YSLEER. CDR3 size: 14 residues. The V gene lost 0 bases and the J gene lost 4 bases, with 9 bases spanning the gap. The CDR3 sequence is CASSQDWGSTEAFF. The CDR3 DNA reads as TGCGCCAGCAGCCAAGACTGGGGGAGCACTGAAGCTTTCTTT.

This clone was recorded only once. DNA of the CDR3: TGTGCCACGTCGGGACAGGGTGTACAGACCCAGTACTTC. Its translation is CATSGQGVQTQYF. The rearrangement links TRBV5-5 to TRBJ2-5; TRBD1 matches 9 bases. V lost 9 bases and J lost 6; bases outside the gene matches: 9. CDR3 length: 13 residues. From germline, CDR1 is SGHKS and CDR2 YYEKEE (reference sequence).

This clone appeared a single time. The V call is TRBV15, the J call TRBJ1-5; no firm D call. CDR3 length: 15 residues. Trimming pared 5 bases from V and 2 bases from J, leaving 13 bases between. From germline, CDR1 is LNHNV and CDR2 YYDKDF (reference sequence). The CDR3 DNA is TGTGCCACCAGCCAAGTCGACGGGGGCAATCAGCCCCAGCATTTT. As protein: CATSQVDGGNQPQHF.

CDR3 sequence: CASSADRARGYEQYF. CDR3 coding DNA: TGTGCCAGCAGCGCCGACAGGGCACGGGGCTACGAGCAGTACTTC. The J gene is TRBJ2-7, the V gene TRBV2; 7 bases are shared with TRBD1. The CDR3 consists of 15 residues. Trimming took 6 bases from V and 3 from J; bases not matched to a gene: 11. Germline CDR1 SNHLY, CDR2 FYNNEI.

The chain joins TRBV30 to TRBJ2-1; TRBD2 matches at 7 bases. Looked up from germline, CDR1 is GTSNPN and CDR2 is SVGIG (reference sequence). CDR3 length: 13 amino acids. Losses at the gene ends were 1 base for V and 6 bases for J; bases not matched to a gene: 3. Here the CDR3 DNA reads TGTGCCTGGAGTGCCGGACTAGTCAATGAGCAGTTCTTC. Translation: CAWSAGLVNEQFF.

The CDR3 nucleotides are TGTGCCAGCTCACCACCATCCAGGACTGACACTGAAGCTTTCTTT. Its protein product is CASSPPSRTDTEAFF. V usage is TRBV18 and J usage is TRBJ1-1; D ambiguous. CDR1 KGHSH and CDR2 LQKENI come from the germline V gene. V lost 0 bases to trimming and J lost 3 bases, with 11 bases between them. This CDR3 has 15 amino acids.

As DNA, the CDR3 is TGTGCCAGCAGTGACAGGCTGAACACCGGGGAGCTGTTTTTT. The encoded protein is CASSDRLNTGELFF. The chain links TRBV6-1 to TRBJ2-2; D unresolved. The V end was cut by 3 bases, the J end by 1 base, with 6 bases between. Germline CDR1 reads MNHNS; CDR2 reads SASEGT. The CDR3 runs to 14 residues.

The gene calls are TRBV6-6 and TRBJ1-1; no definite D call. Per the germline V gene, CDR1 is MNHNY and CDR2 is SVGAGI (reference sequence). This CDR3 comprises 10 residues. V shed 5 bases and J shed 5 bases, with 3 bases lying between them. In nucleotides, the CDR3 is TGTGCCAGCAGTGAAACTGAAGCTTTCTTT. Its translation is CASSETEAFF.

The gene calls are TRBV30 and TRBJ1-1; D is uncertain. Germline V CDR1 and CDR2: GTSNPN, SVGIG (reference sequence). V lost 6 bases and J lost 6, with 17 bases in between. The CDR3 totals 13 residues. Here the CDR3 reads CACKPSPNPEAFF. The CDR3 DNA reads TGTGCCTGTAAGCCAAGCCCTAATCCTGAAGCTTTCTTT.

In this sample, this clone turned up once. The V call is TRBV13, the J call TRBJ1-1, with D hard to call. This CDR3 is built from 17 residues. V gave up 0 bases and J gave up 0 bases, with 14 bases separating them. CDR1 and CDR2 from the germline V gene are PRHDT and FYEKMQ (reference sequence). CDR3 coding DNA: TGTGCCAGCAGCTTAGGTAGCAGTTACACTATGAACACTGAAGCTTTCTTT. Protein: CASSLGSSYTMNTEAFF.

This clone has only a few counts. The V and J genes are TRBV5-6 and TRBJ1-2; D gene unclear. V dropped 0 bases and J dropped 4 bases, with 1 base sitting between them. Germline assignment: CDR1 SGHDT and CDR2 YYEEEE. The CDR3 covers 11 residues. The CDR3 nucleotides read TGTGCCAGCAGCTTGGGCTATGGCTACACCTTC. This translates into CASSLGYGYTF.

In this sample, this clone turned up once. This sequence joins TRBV7-9 and TRBJ1-2; D not resolved. V lost 2 bases to trimming and J lost 8 bases, with 18 bases between them. The CDR3 is 15 residues long. In germline, CDR1 is SEHNR, CDR2 FQNEAQ (reference sequence). The CDR3 protein is CASSLRSSVSGGYTF. The CDR3, as DNA: TGTGCCAGCAGCTTAAGATCGTCGGTCTCTGGCGGCTACACCTTC.

This clone turned up a few times. This chain connects TRBV4-2 to TRBJ2-7, with unresolved D. CDR1 and CDR2 (germline): LGHNA, YNFKEQ. Trimming stripped 3 bases from V and 3 bases from J, with 21 bases between. CDR3 length equals 17 residues. The CDR3 DNA sequence: TGTGCCAGCAGCCAGGAAGGCCAGTCCGGCACCCACTACGAGCAGTACTTC. This codes for CASSQEGQSGTHYEQYF.

This clone has more than one count but fewer than ten. The chain couples TRBV7-8 to TRBJ2-1; 8 bases agree with TRBD2. From germline, CDR1 is SGHVS and CDR2 FQNEAQ. Unmatched junction bases numbered 12, after V lost 11 bases and J lost 0 bases. This CDR3 has 16 residues. Here the CDR3 reads CAVGTSALSSYNEQFF. As DNA, the CDR3 is TGTGCCGTCGGGACTAGTGCTTTAAGCTCCTACAATGAGCAGTTCTTC.

The chain employs TRBV20-1 and TRBJ2-5; D unresolved. The J call may be faulty, since TRBJ2-7 better matches the DNA end. CDR1 is DFQATT, CDR2 SNEGSKA, per germline (reference sequence). This CDR3 is built from 11 residues. The CDR3, as DNA: TGCAGTGCTAGAAACTCCTACGAGCAGTACTTC. Translation: CSARNSYEQYF.

The chain couples TRBV7-2 to TRBJ2-3, with 12 bases that match TRBD2. The CDR3 is 16 amino acids. The germline V gene has CDR1 SGHTA and CDR2 FQGNSA. V lost 5 bases to trimming and J lost 3 bases; unmatched junction nucleotides: 6. CDR3 protein: CASSRLAGGPTDTQYF. Here the CDR3 DNA reads TGTGCCAGCAGCCGTCTAGCGGGAGGGCCGACAGATACGCAGTATTTT.

This clone was recorded once. The genes are TRBV27 and TRBJ1-4; tentatively, D is TRBD1 (6 bases). The CDR3 has 15 residues. CDR1 is MNHEY and CDR2 is SMNVEV in the germline V gene (reference sequence). Trimming removed 0 bases at V and 2 bases at J, with 7 bases between. CDR3 in DNA: TGTGCCAGCAGTTTATCGGGGGGCACTAATGAAAAACTGTTTTTT. The encoded protein is CASSLSGGTNEKLFF.

This clone was counted only a few times. The chain uses TRBV10-3 and TRBJ1-2; the D gene is possibly TRBD1 (6 bases). The CDR3 loop spans 14 amino acids. Germline CDR1 reads ENHRY; CDR2 reads SYGVKD. Between the trimmed V and J ends, which lost 0 bases and 5 bases, there was a span of 10 bases. For the CDR3, the DNA is TGTGCCATCAGTGAGTCCGGGACACCATATGGCTACACCTTC. It codes for CAISESGTPYGYTF.

This sequence joins TRBV5-1 and TRBJ2-5; 10 positions match TRBD1. CDR3 size: 15 residues. The germline V gene has CDR1 SGHRS and CDR2 YFSETQ. Losses at the gene ends were 0 bases for V and 2 bases for J; bases not matched to a gene: 1. The DNA of the CDR3 is TGCGCCAGCAGCTTGGGGACAGGGGGTCAAGAGACCCAGTACTTC. This translates into CASSLGTGGQETQYF.

This CDR3 reads CAWSTSGDYNEQFF. For the CDR3, the DNA is TGTGCCTGGAGCACTAGCGGGGACTACAATGAGCAGTTCTTC. This chain joins TRBV30 and TRBJ2-1; 10 bases are a match to TRBD2. The germline gives CDR1 GTSNPN, CDR2 SVGIG (reference sequence). The CDR3 runs 14 residues. Trimming at V came to 3 bases and at J to 3 bases, leaving 2 bases not matched to a gene.

This clone was counted a single time. The J gene is TRBJ1-1, the V gene TRBV7-2, with TRBD1 as a possible D gene (5 bases). Trimming cost V 4 bases and J 6 bases, with 15 bases left between them. CDR1 SGHTA and CDR2 FQGNSA come from the germline V gene. This CDR3 spans 14 amino acids. This CDR3 reads CASSSFGGYSEAFF. The CDR3 DNA is TGTGCCAGCAGCTCCTTCGGGGGATACTCTGAAGCTTTCTTT. The variable domain in full, completed from reference TRBV7-2 and TRBJ1-1, reads GAGVSQSPSNKVTEKGKDVELRCDPISGHTALYWYRQSLGQGLEFLIYFQGNSAPDKSGLPSDRFSAERTGGSVSTLTIQRTQQEDSAVYLCASSSFGGYSEAFFGQGTRLTVV.

The chain recombines TRBV27 with TRBJ1-4; 8 positions agree with TRBD1. CDR1 and CDR2 from the germline V gene are MNHEY and SMNVEV (reference sequence). The ends lost 5 bases at V and 7 bases at J; junction bases unmatched: 6. CDR3 length: 14 residues. The CDR3 loop reads CASSGTGLGEKLFF. In nucleotides, the CDR3 is TGTGCCAGCAGTGGGACAGGCTTGGGTGAAAAACTGTTTTTT.

Here the CDR3 DNA reads TGTGCCAGCAGCGAGGGGACAGGCAAGCTCTACGAGCAGTACTTC. It yields the protein CASSEGTGKLYEQYF. The chain combines TRBV5-6 with TRBJ2-7; TRBD1 agrees at 8 bases. The CDR3 length is 15 residues. The V and J ends lost 4 bases and 3 bases, in that order; junction bases with no gene match: 9. CDR1 and CDR2 (germline): SGHDT, YYEEEE.

The rearrangement joins TRBV7-3 to TRBJ2-7; D might be TRBD2 (5 bases). Per germline, CDR1 SGHTA and CDR2 FQGTGA. Trimming cost V 2 bases and J 5 bases, with 10 bases left between them. The CDR3 has 13 residues. The CDR3 DNA is TGTGCCAGCAGCTTATCGGGGAGCGACGAGCAGTACTTC. Translating gives CASSLSGSDEQYF.

The chain couples TRBV7-9 to TRBJ1-3; D gene ambiguous. Deletions cut 2 bases from V and 0 bases from J, with 8 bases between. The CDR3 consists of 15 residues. The germline CDR1 and CDR2 sequences are SEHNR and FQNEAQ (reference sequence). CDR3 region: CASSLSYVSGNTIYF. The CDR3, as DNA: TGTGCCAGCAGCTTATCTTATGTCTCTGGAAACACCATATATTTT. Using reference TRBV7-9 and TRBJ1-3 for the parts outside the CDR3, the full variable domain is DTGVSQNPRHKITKRGQNVTFRCDPISEHNRLYWYRQTLGQGPEFLTYFQNEAQLEKSRLLSDRFSAERPKGSFSTLEIQRTEQGDSAMYLCASSLSYVSGNTIYFGEGSWLTVV.